The 4 T cell receptor beta chains listed next were all sequenced from one sample in a study of blood T cell repertoires in COVID-19. Sequenced by immunoSEQ multiplex PCR; TCRdb stores in-frame clones only, minus some. This sample yields about 430,000 clones, of which 70% to 90% are seen a single time; roughly 1.4% belongs to the top ten. The sequenced sample consisted of PBMCs or T cells enriched from blood (not recorded which). These receptors all stem from a woman between 18 and 30 years old who had been exposed to COVID-19.

The chain employs TRBV30 and TRBJ2-7; D possibly corresponds to TRBD2 (6 bases). The CDR3 length is 14 residues. The ends were cut back, 4 bases at V and 2 bases at J, with 15 bases in the middle. CDR1 is GTSNPN, CDR2 SVGIG, per germline (reference sequence). The CDR3 loop reads CAWTPGTLTYEQYF. The CDR3 nucleotides read TGTGCCTGGACCCCCGGGACTTTAACCTACGAGCAGTACTTC. The entire variable domain, with the rest obtained from reference TRBV30 and TRBJ2-7, is as follows: SQTIHQWPATLVQPVGSPLSLECTVEGTSNPNLYWYRQAAGRGLQLLFYSVGIGQISSEVPQNLSASRPQDRQFILSSKKLLLSDSGFYLCAWTPGTLTYEQYFGPGTRLTVT.

This clone has only one observation. The chain couples TRBV28 to TRBJ2-1, with D possibly TRBD1 on 6 matching bases. The CDR3 has 16 amino acids. V was pared by 6 bases and J by 5 bases, with 20 bases between. CDR1 and CDR2 from the germline V gene are MDHEN and SYDVKM. CDR3 coding DNA: TGTGCCAGCAGGGGGGCCAGGACGTTGATCGACAATGAGCAGTTCTTC. Translating it yields CASRGARTLIDNEQFF.

The rearrangement uses TRBV29-1 and TRBJ2-2, with TRBD2 matching 8 bases. The CDR3 totals 13 residues. Germline CDR1 and CDR2: SQVTM and ANQGSEA. The V segment lost 3 bases and the J segment 5 bases; nucleotides outside the gene matches: 2. CDR3 sequence reads: CSVESSGTGELFF. The CDR3 region has the DNA TGCAGCGTTGAGTCTAGCGGGACCGGGGAGCTGTTTTTT.

The rearrangement joins TRBV28 to TRBJ2-7; TRBD1 aligns across 9 bases. Trimming took 8 bases from V and 3 from J; bases not matched to a gene: 11. The germline gives CDR1 MDHEN, CDR2 SYDVKM. This CDR3 is built from 15 residues. CDR3 region: CASLNGGTGLYEQYF. The CDR3 bases are TGTGCCAGCCTGAACGGGGGGACAGGGCTCTACGAGCAGTACTTC.